The rows below give T cell receptor beta chains drawn from one sample of a study of Graves' ophthalmopathy and Graves' hyperthyroidism. TCRdb reanalysed the multiplex PCR reads using MiXCR and keeps one entry per CDR3 protein. Of 600,000 to 650,000 distinct CDR3 sequences in the sample, 22% were seen once. Sequencing was done on a sample of peripheral blood. These receptor sequences come from a woman between 18 and 30 years old with stable Graves' hyperthyroidism. Some clones in this sample may be carry-over from other donors' samples. CDR3s include the opening cysteine and the closing phenylalanine or tryptophan. D genes are given only for firm matches. Not every row has a clone size; where given, it reads once, few, many or a size class.

j_call	v_call	d_call	clone_size	cdr3_aa	cdr3_nt
TRBJ1-1	TRBV5-5	NA	NA	CASSRQEMNTEAFF	TGTGCCAGCAGCCGACAGGAGATGAACACTGAAGCTTTCTTT
TRBJ1-2	TRBV19	TRBD1	few	CASSIRTGVGYGYTF	TGTGCCAGTAGTATCAGGACAGGGGTCGGCTATGGCTACACCTTC
TRBJ2-7	TRBV7-2	NA	NA	CASSLGILSPYEQYF	TGTGCCAGCAGCTTAGGAATTTTGTCCCCATACGAGCAGTACTTC
TRBJ1-5	TRBV28	TRBD1	many	CASSPRQGAVQPQHF	TGTGCCAGCAGTCCGCGACAGGGGGCAGTTCAGCCCCAGCATTTT
TRBJ1-1	TRBV18	NA	few	CASSQAQGGSTEAFF	TGTGCCAGCTCACAAGCTCAAGGTGGGAGCACTGAAGCTTTCTTT
TRBJ2-2	TRBV6-4	TRBD1	NA	CASSDRDRVTGELFF	TGTGCCAGCAGTGACCGGGACAGGGTCACCGGGGAGCTGTTTTTT
TRBJ1-2	TRBV6-1	TRBD1	many	CASSEGTASNYGYTF	TGTGCCAGCAGCGAAGGGACAGCCTCTAACTATGGCTACACCTTC
TRBJ2-2	TRBV19	NA	many	CASSITAGDTGELFF	TGTGCCAGTAGTATAACGGCAGGAGACACCGGGGAGCTGTTTTTT
TRBJ1-2	TRBV5-1	NA	many	CASSLGGATNYGYTF	TGCGCCAGCAGCTTGGGCGGGGCGACTAACTATGGCTACACCTTC
TRBJ1-1	TRBV7-6	TRBD1	NA	CASALPGGANTEAFF	TGTGCCAGCGCACTGCCAGGGGGCGCGAACACTGAAGCTTTCTTT
TRBJ1-6	TRBV19	NA	few	CASSPTIGSYNSPLHF	TGTGCCAGTAGTCCCACCATTGGCTCCTATAATTCACCCCTCCACTTT
TRBJ1-6	TRBV12-3/TRBV12-4	NA	many	CASSFSGGGNSPLHF	TGTGCCAGCAGTTTCAGCGGAGGGGGTAATTCACCCCTCCACTTT
TRBJ1-3	TRBV11-1	NA	NA	CASSSRGGNSGNTIYF	TGTGCCAGCAGCTCACGTGGAGGAAACTCTGGAAACACCATATATTTT
TRBJ1-2	TRBV12-3/TRBV12-4	TRBD1	many	CASSLIRLWTGMYGYTF	TGTGCCAGCAGTTTAATTCGACTATGGACAGGGATGTATGGCTACACCTTC
TRBJ1-1	TRBV20-1	NA	many	CSARDGSTAWGTEAFF	TGCAGTGCTAGAGATGGATCTACGGCCTGGGGCACTGAAGCTTTCTTT
TRBJ2-2	TRBV12-3/TRBV12-4	NA	many	CASQRGAPGELFF	TGTGCCAGCCAACGGGGCGCCCCCGGGGAGCTGTTTTTT
TRBJ2-7	TRBV7-9	TRBD2	few	CASSLVPGLEQYF	TGTGCCAGCAGCTTAGTTCCGGGACTAGAGCAGTACTTC
TRBJ1-6	TRBV12-3/TRBV12-4	NA	many	CASSSSGNYNSPLHF	TGTGCCAGCAGTTCATCAGGGAACTATAATTCACCCCTCCACTTT
TRBJ1-1	TRBV12-3/TRBV12-4	NA	many	CASSLEGRLPEAFF	TGTGCCAGCAGTTTAGAGGGCCGCTTACCTGAAGCTTTCTTT